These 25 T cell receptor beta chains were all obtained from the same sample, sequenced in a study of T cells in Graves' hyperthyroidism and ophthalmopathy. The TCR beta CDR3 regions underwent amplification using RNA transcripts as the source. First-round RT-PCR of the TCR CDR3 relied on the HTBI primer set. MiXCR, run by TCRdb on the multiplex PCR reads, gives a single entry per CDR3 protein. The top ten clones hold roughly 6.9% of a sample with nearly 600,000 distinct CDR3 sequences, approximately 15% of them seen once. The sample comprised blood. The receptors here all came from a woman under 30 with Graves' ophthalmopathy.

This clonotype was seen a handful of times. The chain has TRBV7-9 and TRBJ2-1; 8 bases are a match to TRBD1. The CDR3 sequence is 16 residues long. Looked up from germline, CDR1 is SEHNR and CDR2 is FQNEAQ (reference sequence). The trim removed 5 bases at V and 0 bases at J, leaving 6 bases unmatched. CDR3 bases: TGTGCCAGCAGCCCCCCAACAGGGGGCTCCTACAATGAGCAGTTCTTC. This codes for CASSPPTGGSYNEQFF.

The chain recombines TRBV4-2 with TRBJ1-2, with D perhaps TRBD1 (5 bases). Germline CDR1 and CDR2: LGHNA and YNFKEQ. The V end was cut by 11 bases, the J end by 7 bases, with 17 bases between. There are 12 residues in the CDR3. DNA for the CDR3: TGTGCCTCTTCCGCGGCAGGGTTTGGCTACACCTTC. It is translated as CASSAAGFGYTF.

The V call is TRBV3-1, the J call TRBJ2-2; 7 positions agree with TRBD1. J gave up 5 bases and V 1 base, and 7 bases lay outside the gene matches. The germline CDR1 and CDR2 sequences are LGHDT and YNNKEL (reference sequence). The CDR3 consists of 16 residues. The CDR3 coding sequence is TGTGCCAGCAGCCAAGCGGTTAGGGACAGAACCGGGGAGCTGTTTTTT. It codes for CASSQAVRDRTGELFF.

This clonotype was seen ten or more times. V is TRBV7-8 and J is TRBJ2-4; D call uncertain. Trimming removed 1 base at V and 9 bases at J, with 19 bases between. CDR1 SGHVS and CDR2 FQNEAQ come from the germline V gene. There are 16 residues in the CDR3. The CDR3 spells CASSLVGRKTNAIQYF. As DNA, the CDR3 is TGTGCCAGCAGCTTAGTGGGCAGGAAAACAAACGCCATTCAGTACTTC.

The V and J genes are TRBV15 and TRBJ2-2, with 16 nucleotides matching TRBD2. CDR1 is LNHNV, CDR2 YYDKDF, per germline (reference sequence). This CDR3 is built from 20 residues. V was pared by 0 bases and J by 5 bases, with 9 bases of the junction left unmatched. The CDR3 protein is CATSRDLGTSGRARTGELFF. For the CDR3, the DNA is TGTGCCACCAGCAGAGACCTAGGGACTAGCGGGAGGGCCCGAACCGGGGAGCTGTTTTTT.

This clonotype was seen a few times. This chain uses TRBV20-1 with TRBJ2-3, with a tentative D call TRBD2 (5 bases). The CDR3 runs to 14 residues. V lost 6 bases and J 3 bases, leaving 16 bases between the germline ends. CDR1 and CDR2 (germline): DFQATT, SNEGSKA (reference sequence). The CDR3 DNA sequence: TGCAGTGCCACGTGGACTTTCGGGACAGATACGCAGTATTTT. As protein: CSATWTFGTDTQYF.

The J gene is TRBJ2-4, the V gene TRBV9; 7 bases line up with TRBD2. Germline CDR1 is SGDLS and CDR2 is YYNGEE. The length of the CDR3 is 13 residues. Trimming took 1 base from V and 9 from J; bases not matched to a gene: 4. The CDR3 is CASSVLGEGIQYF. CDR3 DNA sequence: TGTGCCAGCAGCGTACTCGGGGAGGGCATTCAGTACTTC.

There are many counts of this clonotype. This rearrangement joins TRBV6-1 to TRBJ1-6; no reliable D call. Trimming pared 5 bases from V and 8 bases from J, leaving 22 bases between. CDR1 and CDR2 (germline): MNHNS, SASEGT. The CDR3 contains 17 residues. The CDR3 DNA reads TGTGCCAGCAGTCTCCAGCGGATCACCGCGCGGGATTCACCCCTCCACTTT. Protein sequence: CASSLQRITARDSPLHF.

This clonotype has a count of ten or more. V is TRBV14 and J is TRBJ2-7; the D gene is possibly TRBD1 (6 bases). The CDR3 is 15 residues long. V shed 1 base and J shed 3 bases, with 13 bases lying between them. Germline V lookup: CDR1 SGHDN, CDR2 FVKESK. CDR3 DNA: TGTGCCAGCAGCCAAGCTTGGGGGCTAAGCTACGAGCAGTACTTC. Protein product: CASSQAWGLSYEQYF.

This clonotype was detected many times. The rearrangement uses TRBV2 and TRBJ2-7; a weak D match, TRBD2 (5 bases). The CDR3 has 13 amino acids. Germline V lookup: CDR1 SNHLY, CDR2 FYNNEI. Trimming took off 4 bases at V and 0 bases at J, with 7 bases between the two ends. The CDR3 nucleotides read TGTGCCAGCAGTGCTAGCCTCTCCTACGAGCAGTACTTC. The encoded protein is CASSASLSYEQYF.

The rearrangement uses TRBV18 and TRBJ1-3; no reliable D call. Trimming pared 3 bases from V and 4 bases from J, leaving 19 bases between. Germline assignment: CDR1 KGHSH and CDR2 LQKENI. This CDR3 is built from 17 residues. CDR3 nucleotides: TGTGCCAGCTCACCCCCGGTGAGGGAGGCGATCGGAAACACCATATATTTT. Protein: CASSPPVREAIGNTIYF.

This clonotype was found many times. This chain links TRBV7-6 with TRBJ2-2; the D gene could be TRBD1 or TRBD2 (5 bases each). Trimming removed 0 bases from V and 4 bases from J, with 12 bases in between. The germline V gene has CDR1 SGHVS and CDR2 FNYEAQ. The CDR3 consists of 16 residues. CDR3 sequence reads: CASSLAQGEITGELFF. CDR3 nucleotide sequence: TGTGCCAGCAGCTTAGCGCAGGGAGAAATCACCGGGGAGCTGTTTTTT.

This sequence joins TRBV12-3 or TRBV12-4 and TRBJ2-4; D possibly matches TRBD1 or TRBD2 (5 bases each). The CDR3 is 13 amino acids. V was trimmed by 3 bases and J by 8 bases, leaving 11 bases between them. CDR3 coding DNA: TGTGCCAGCAGTTTTGTACGAGGGGACATTCAGTACTTC. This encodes CASSFVRGDIQYF.

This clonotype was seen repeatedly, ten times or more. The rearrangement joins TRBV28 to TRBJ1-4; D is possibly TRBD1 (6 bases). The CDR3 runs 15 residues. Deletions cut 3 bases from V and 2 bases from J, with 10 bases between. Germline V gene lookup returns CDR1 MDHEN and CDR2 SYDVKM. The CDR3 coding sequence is TGTGCCAGCAGTTTCCCAGGGGCCACTAATGAAAAACTGTTTTTT. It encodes CASSFPGATNEKLFF.

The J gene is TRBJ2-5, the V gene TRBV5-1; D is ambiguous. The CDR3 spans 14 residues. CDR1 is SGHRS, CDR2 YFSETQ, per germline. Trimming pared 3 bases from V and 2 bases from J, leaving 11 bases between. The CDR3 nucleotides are TGCGCCAGCAGCTCGGATAGCTCGCAAGAGACCCAGTACTTC. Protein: CASSSDSSQETQYF.

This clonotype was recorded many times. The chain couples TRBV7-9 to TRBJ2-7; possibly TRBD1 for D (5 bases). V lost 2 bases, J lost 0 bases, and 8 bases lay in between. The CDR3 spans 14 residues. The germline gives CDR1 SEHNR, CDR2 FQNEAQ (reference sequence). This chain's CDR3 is CASSLTDSSYEQYF. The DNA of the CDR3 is TGTGCCAGCAGCTTAACAGACAGCTCCTACGAGCAGTACTTC. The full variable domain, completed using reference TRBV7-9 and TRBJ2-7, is DTGVSQNPRHKITKRGQNVTFRCDPISEHNRLYWYRQTLGQGPEFLTYFQNEAQLEKSRLLSDRFSAERPKGSFSTLEIQRTEQGDSAMYLCASSLTDSSYEQYFGPGTRLTVT.

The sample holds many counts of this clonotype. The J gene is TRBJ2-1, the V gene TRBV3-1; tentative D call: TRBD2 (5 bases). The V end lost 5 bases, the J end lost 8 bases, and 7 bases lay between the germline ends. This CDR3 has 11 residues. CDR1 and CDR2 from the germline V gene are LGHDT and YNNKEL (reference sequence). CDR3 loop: CASSVLDEQFF. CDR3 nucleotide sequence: TGTGCCAGCAGCGTACTAGATGAGCAGTTCTTC.

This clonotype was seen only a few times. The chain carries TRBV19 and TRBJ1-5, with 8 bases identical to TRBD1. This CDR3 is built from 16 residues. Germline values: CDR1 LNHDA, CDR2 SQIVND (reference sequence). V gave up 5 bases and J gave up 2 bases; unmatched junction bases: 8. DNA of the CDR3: TGTGCCAGTAGTTGGCAGGGGGCGCGGGGCAATCAGCCCCAGCATTTT. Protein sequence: CASSWQGARGNQPQHF.

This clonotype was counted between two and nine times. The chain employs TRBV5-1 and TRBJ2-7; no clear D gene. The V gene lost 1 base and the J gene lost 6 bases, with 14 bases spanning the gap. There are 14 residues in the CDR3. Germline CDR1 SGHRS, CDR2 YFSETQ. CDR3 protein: CASSLSPARGEQYF. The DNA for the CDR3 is TGCGCCAGCAGCTTGAGCCCGGCCAGAGGCGAGCAGTACTTC.

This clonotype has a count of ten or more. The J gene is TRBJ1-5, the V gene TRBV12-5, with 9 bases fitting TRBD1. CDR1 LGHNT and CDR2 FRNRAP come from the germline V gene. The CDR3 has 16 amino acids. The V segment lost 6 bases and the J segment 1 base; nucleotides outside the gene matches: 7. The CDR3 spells CASGAGQGYSNQPQHF. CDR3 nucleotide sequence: TGTGCTAGTGGCGCTGGACAGGGGTACAGCAATCAGCCCCAGCATTTT.

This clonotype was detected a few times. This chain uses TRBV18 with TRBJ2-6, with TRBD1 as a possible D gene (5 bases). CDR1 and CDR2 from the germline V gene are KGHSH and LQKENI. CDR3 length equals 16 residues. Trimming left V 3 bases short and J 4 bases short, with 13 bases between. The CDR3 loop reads CASSPLDRAGANVLTF. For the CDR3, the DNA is TGTGCCAGCTCACCTCTTGACAGAGCAGGGGCCAACGTCCTGACTTTC.

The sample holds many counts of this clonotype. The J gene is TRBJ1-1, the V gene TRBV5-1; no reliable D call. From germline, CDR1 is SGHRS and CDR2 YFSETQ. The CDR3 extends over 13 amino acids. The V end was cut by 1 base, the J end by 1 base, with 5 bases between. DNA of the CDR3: TGCGCCAGCAGCTTGATGTCGAACACTGAAGCTTTCTTT. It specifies CASSLMSNTEAFF.

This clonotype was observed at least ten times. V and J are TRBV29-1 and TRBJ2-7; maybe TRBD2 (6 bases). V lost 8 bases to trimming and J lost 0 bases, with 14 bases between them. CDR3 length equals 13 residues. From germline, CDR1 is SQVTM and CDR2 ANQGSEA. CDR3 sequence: CSPGGGSSYEQYF. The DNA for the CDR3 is TGCAGCCCTGGTGGAGGGTCCTCCTACGAGCAGTACTTC.

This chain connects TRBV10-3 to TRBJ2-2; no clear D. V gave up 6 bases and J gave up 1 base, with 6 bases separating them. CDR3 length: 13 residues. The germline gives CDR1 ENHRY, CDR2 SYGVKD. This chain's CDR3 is CAIRDQNTGELFF. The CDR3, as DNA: TGTGCCATCAGGGACCAGAACACCGGGGAGCTGTTTTTT.

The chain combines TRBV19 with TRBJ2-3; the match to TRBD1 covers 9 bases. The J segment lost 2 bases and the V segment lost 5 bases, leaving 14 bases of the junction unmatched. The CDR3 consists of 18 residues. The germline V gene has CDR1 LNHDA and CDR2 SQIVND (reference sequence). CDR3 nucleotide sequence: TGTGCCAGTAGTCGAGCCCAGAACAGGGGGCCTATCACAGATACGCAGTATTTT. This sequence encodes CASSRAQNRGPITDTQYF.